The clone carrying this T cell receptor beta chain showed up just a few times. Its antigen is still unknown. CDR3 length equals 15 residues. Germline loops: CDR1 MNHNY, CDR2 SVGAGI (reference sequence). The V and J ends lost 0 bases and 4 bases respectively, with 12 bases between them. Using immunoSEQ multiplex PCR, the repertoire was profiled, and TCRdb retains in-frame clones only, with some absent. Of tens of thousands of clones listed, just under 85% were seen once; the top ten hold over 8.5%. This entry is derived from a study of early stage breast cancer tumors. Study results and caveats: Tumor and normal breast were distinguished via blood comparison in about 85% of the 16 patients. Enriched TCRB sequences shared across patients were mostly commonly generated sequences. Functional markers like CD4, CD8 and FOXP3 were missed in bulk sequencing.

This clonotype originated in a person aged 45-65 years with breast cancer. The sequencing input was blood. The rearrangement uses TRBV6-6 and TRBJ1-1; D is unclear. CDR3 sequence (DNA): TGTGCCAGCAGTTACTCGATCGCGGGTGGCACTGAAGCTTTCTTT. Residues: CASSYSIAGGTEAFF.